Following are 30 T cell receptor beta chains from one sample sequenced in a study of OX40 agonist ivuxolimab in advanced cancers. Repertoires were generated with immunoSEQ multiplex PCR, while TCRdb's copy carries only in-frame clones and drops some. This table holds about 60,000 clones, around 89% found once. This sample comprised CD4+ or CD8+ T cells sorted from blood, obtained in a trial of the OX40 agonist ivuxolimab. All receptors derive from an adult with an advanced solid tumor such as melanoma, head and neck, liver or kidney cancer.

This CDR3 reads CASSTGGGGTGELFF. The CDR3 nucleotides are TGTGCCAGTAGCACAGGGGGCGGGGGGACCGGGGAGCTGTTTTTT. This chain connects TRBV19 to TRBJ2-2; the D gene is possibly TRBD1 (9 bases). This CDR3 has 15 residues. V lost 6 bases, J lost 5 bases, and 16 bases lay in between. CDR1 and CDR2 (germline): LNHDA, SQIVND (reference sequence).

CDR3 coding DNA: TGTGCCAGCAGCTCCGGGACAAATAACTATGGCTACACCTTC. Translated: CASSSGTNNYGYTF. The chain is built from TRBV28 and TRBJ1-2; a possible D gene is TRBD1 (6 bases). The CDR3 runs 14 residues. Germline CDR1 MDHEN, CDR2 SYDVKM. Deletions cut 6 bases from V and 1 base from J, with 12 bases between.

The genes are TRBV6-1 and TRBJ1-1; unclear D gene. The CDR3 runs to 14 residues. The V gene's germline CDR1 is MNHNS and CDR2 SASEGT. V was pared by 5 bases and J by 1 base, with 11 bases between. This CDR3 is CASSNYRQNTEAFF. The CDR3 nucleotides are TGTGCCAGCAGTAATTATCGTCAGAACACTGAAGCTTTCTTT.

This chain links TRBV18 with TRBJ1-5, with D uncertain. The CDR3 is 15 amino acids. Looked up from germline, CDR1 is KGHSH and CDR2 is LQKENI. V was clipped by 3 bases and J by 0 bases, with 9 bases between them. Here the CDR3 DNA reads TGTGCCAGCTCACCCATAGGGAATAGCAATCAGCCCCAGCATTTT. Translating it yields CASSPIGNSNQPQHF.

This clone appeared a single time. CDR3 sequence (DNA): TGTGCCAGCAACAAGGGGAGCTCCTACGAGCAGTACTTC. Amino acids: CASNKGSSYEQYF. V and J are TRBV6-1 and TRBJ2-7, with D perhaps being TRBD1 or TRBD2 (5 bases each). The CDR3 runs to 13 residues. From germline, CDR1 is MNHNS and CDR2 SASEGT. Trimming took off 7 bases at V and 0 bases at J, with 10 bases between the two ends.

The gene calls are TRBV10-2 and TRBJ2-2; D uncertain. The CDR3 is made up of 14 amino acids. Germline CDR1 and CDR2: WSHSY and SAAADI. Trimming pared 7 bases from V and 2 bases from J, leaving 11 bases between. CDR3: CASKAGRNTGELFF. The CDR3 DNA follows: TGCGCCAGCAAGGCAGGACGAAACACCGGGGAGCTGTTTTTT.

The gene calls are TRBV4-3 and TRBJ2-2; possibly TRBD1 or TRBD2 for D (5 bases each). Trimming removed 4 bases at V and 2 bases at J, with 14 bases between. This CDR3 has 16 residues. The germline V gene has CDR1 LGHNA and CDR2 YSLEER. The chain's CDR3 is CASSRYRDLNTGELFF. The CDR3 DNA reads TGCGCCAGCAGCCGCTACCGGGACCTTAACACCGGGGAGCTGTTTTTT.

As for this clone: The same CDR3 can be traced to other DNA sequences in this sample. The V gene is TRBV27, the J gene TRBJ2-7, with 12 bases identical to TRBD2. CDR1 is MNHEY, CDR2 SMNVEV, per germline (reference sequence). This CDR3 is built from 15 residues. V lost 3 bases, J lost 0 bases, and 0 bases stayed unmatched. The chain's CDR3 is CASSLTSGGSYEQYF. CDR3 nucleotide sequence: TGTGCCAGCAGTTTGACTAGCGGGGGCTCCTACGAGCAGTACTTC.

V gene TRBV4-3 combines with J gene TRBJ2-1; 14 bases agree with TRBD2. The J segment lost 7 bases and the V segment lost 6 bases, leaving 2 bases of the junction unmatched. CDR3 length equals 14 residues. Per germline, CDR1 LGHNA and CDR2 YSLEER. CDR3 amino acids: CASSRLAGGNEQFF. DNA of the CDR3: TGCGCCAGCAGTCGACTAGCGGGAGGGAATGAGCAGTTCTTC.

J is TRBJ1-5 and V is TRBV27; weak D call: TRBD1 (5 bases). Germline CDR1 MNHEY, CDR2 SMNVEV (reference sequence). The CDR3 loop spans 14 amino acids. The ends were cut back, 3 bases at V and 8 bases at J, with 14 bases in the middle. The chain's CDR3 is CASSFLQGSEPQHF. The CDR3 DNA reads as TGTGCCAGCAGTTTTTTGCAGGGATCCGAGCCCCAGCATTTT.

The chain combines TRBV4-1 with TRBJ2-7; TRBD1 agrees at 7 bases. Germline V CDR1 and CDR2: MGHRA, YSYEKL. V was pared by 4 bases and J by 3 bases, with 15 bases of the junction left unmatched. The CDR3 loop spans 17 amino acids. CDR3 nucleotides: TGCGCCAGCAGCCCTTCGGGGACAGTCCAACCGGGCTACGAGCAGTACTTC. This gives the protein CASSPSGTVQPGYEQYF.

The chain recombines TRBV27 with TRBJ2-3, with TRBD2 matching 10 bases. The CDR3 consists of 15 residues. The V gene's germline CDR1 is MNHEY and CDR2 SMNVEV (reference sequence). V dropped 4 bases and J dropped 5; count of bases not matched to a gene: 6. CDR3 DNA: TGTGCCAGCAGTTATGAGCGGGAGGGCCGAGATACGCAGTATTTT. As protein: CASSYEREGRDTQYF.

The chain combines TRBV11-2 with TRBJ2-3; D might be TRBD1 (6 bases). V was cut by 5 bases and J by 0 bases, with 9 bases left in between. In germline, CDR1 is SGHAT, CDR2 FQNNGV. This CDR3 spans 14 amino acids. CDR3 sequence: CASSPGVSTDTQYF. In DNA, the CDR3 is TGTGCCAGCAGCCCAGGGGTTAGCACAGATACGCAGTATTTT. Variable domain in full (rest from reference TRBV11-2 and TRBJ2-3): EAGVAQSPRYKIIEKRQSVAFWCNPISGHATLYWYQQILGQGPKLLIQFQNNGVVDDSQLPKDRFSAERLKGVDSTLKIQPAKLEDSAVYLCASSPGVSTDTQYFGPGTRLTVL.

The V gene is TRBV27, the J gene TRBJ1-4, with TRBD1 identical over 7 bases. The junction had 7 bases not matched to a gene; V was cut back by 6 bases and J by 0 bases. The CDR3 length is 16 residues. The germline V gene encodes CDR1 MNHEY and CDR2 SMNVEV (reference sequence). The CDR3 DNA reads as TGTGCCAGCAGGGGGACAGCTGCTTCAACTAATGAAAAACTGTTTTTT. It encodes CASRGTAASTNEKLFF.

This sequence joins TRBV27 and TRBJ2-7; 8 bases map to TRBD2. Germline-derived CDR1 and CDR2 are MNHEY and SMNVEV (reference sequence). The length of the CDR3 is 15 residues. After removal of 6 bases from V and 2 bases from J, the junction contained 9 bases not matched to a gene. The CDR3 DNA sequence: TGTGCCAGCAGGGGAGCTAGCGGGCAGACCTACGAGCAGTACTTC. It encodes CASRGASGQTYEQYF.

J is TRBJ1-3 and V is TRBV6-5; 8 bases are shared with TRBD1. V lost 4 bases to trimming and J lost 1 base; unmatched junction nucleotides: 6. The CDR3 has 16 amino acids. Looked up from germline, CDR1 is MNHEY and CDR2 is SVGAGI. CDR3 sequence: CASSFRQGNSGNTIYF. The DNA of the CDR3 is TGTGCCAGCAGTTTCCGACAGGGGAATTCTGGAAACACCATATATTTT.

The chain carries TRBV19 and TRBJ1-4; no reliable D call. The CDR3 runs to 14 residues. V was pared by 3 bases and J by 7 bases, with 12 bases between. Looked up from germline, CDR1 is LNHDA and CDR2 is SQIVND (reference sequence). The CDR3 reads CASSIMGISEKLFF. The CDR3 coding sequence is TGTGCCAGTAGTATTATGGGTATCAGTGAAAAACTGTTTTTT.

The CDR3 reads CAAGFVSNQPQHF. The CDR3 DNA is TGTGCGGCGGGTTTCGTTAGCAATCAGCCCCAGCATTTT. The chain employs TRBV19 and TRBJ1-5; D not certain. Germline V gives CDR1 LNHDA, CDR2 SQIVND (reference sequence). The CDR3 loop spans 13 amino acids.

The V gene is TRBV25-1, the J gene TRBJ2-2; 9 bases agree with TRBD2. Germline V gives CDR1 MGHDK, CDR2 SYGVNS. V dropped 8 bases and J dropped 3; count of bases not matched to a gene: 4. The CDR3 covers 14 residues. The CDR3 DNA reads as TGTGCCAGCGCGGCGGGAGGGTACACCGGGGAGCTGTTTTTT. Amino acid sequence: CASAAGGYTGELFF.

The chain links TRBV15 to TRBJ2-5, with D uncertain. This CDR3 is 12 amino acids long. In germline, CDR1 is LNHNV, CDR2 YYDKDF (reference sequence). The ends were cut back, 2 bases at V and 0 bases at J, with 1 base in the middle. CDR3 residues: CATSRNQETQYF. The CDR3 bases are TGTGCCACCAGCAGAAACCAAGAGACCCAGTACTTC.

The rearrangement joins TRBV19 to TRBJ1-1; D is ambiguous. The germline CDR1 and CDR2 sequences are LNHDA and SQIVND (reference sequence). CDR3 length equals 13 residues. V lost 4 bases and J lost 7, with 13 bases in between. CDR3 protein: CASSRPAAYEAFF. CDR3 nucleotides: TGTGCCAGTAGTAGGCCAGCCGCTTATGAAGCTTTCTTT. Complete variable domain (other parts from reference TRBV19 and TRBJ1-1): DGGITQSPKYLFRKEGQNVTLSCEQNLNHDAMYWYRQDPGQGLRLIYYSQIVNDFQKGDIAEGYSVSREKKESFPLTVTSAQKNPTAFYLCASSRPAAYEAFFGQGTRLTVV.

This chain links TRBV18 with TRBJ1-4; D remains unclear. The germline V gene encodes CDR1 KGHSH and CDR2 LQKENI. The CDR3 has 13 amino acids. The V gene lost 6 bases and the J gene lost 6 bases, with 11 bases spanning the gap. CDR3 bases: TGTGCCAGCTCTCGTAACAGAGATGAAAAACTGTTTTTT. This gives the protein CASSRNRDEKLFF.

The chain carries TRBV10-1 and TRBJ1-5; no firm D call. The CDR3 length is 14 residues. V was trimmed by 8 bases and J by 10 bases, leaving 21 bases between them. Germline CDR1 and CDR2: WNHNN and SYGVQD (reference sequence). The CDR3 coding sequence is TGCGCCAGCCCCCTCCGCCGGCGAAGAAGCCCCCAGCATTTT. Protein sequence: CASPLRRRRSPQHF.

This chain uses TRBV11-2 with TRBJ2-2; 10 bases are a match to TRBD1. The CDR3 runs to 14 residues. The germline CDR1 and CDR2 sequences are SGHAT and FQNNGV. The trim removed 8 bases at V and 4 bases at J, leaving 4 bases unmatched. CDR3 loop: CASARDRGTGELFF. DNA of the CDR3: TGTGCCAGCGCCCGGGACAGGGGCACCGGGGAGCTGTTTTTT. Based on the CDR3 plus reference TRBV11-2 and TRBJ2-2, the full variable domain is EAGVAQSPRYKIIEKRQSVAFWCNPISGHATLYWYQQILGQGPKLLIQFQNNGVVDDSQLPKDRFSAERLKGVDSTLKIQPAKLEDSAVYLCASARDRGTGELFFGEGSRLTVL.

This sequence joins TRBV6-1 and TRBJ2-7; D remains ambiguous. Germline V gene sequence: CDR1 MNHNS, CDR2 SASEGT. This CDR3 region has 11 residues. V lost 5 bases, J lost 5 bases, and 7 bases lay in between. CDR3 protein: CASSSTNEQYF. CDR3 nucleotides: TGTGCCAGCAGTTCTACCAACGAGCAGTACTTC.

This chain's CDR3 is CAINTEAFF. In DNA form, the CDR3 reads TGTGCCATAAACACTGAAGCTTTCTTT. J is TRBJ1-1 and V is TRBV7-9; D remains unclear. The CDR3 extends over 9 amino acids. V lost 10 bases and J lost 2, with 2 bases in between. Germline loops: CDR1 SEHNR, CDR2 FQNEAQ (reference sequence).

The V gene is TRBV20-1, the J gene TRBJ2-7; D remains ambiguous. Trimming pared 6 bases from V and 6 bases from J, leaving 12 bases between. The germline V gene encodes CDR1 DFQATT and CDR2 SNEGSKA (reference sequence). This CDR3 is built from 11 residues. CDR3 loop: CSAGRQSEQYF. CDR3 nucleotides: TGCAGTGCCGGCAGGCAGTCCGAGCAGTACTTC.

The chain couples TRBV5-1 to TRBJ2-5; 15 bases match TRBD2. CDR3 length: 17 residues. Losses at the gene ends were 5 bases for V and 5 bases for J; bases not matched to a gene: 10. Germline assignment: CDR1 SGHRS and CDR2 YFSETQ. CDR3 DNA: TGCGCCAGCAGTTTGATGGGACTAGCGGGAGGAGGGGAGACCCAGTACTTC. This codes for CASSLMGLAGGGETQYF.

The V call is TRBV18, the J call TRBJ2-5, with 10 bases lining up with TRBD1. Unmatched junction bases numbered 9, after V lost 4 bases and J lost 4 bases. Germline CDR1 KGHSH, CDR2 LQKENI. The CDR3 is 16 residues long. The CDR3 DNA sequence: TGTGCCAGCTCACTACTTATTCGGACAGGGGGAGAGACCCAGTACTTC. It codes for CASSLLIRTGGETQYF. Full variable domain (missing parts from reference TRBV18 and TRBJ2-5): NAGVMQNPRHLVRRRGQEARLRCSPMKGHSHVYWYRQLPEEGLKFMVYLQKENIIDESGMPKERFSAEFPKEGPSILRIQQVVRGDSAAYFCASSLLIRTGGETQYFGPGTRLLVL.

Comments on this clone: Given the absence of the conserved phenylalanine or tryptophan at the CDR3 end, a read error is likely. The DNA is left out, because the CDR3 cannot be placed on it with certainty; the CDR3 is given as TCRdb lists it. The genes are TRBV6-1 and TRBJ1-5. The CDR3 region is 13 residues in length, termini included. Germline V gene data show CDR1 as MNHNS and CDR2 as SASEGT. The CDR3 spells CASSEGSPGWTVS.